Reported below is one T cell receptor (beta chain). Its target is unknown. Both 60 Vbeta primers and 13 Jbeta primers went into the PCR. This table comes from immunoSEQ multiplex PCR, and its TCRdb copy is limited to in-frame clones, with some not included. The sample comprises 77,000 or so clones, less than 80% of which are singletons, and approximately 7.3% rests with the top ten. These data come from a study of cytomegalovirus exposure and HLA in healthy donors. General study results and limits: In a later analysis, TCR beta V- and J-gene trimming was associated with a missense DCLRE1C variant. Because they were indistinguishable, some V segments, including TRBV6-2 and TRBV6-3, were excluded.

CDR3 size: 16 residues. Germline assignment: CDR1 SGHAT and CDR2 FQNNGV. Trimming took off 1 base at V and 4 bases at J, with 15 bases between the two ends. Sequencing input: PBMCs. The chain is built from TRBV11-2 and TRBJ2-3, with a possible D match to TRBD2 (7 bases). This TCR was recovered from a woman aged 40 to 55 in good health and CMV-seronegative. The CDR3, as DNA: TGTGCCAGCAGCTTAGTCGGGGGGCCCCGTTCAGATACGCAGTATTTT. It yields the protein CASSLVGGPRSDTQYF.